This T cell receptor beta chain was sequenced for a study of shared clonotypes between healthy human individuals. The study's findings and limits: Against clonotypes common to all four donors, non-shared ones had lower generation probabilities. Shared clonotypes: about 5.3% naive CD4, 3.5% to 4% naive CD8, less than 2.5% memory CD4, under 0.45% memory CD8.

As for this clone: Its antigen is unknown.

The donors, healthy adults who were HIV-negative, had experienced no recent acute infections or vaccinations. Assay used: immunoSEQ multiplex PCR; TCRdb lists only in-frame clones, some missing. This table holds around 690,000 clones, 80% to 95% found once. Germline V CDR1 and CDR2: PRHDT, FYEKMQ (reference sequence). This CDR3 has 13 amino acids. V trimming: 7 bases; J trimming: 4 bases; junction bases outside the gene matches: 6. Sequencing was performed on memory CD8+ T cells from PBMCs. Subset meaning: CD45RO+ cells pooled with CCR7-negative TemRA cells. The chain carries TRBV13 and TRBJ2-5; 7 nucleotides line up with TRBD1. The source is a man aged 18 to 29 in good health. Some clones in this sample may be carry-over from other donors' samples. The CDR3: CASTHRGRETQYF. DNA for the CDR3: TGTGCCAGCACCCACAGGGGCCGAGAGACCCAGTACTTC.